A selection of T cell receptor beta chains follows, all from one sample in a study of T cell responses to AZD1222 COVID-19 vaccine. The assay was immunoSEQ multiplex PCR, and TCRdb's table has in-frame clones only and misses some. The repertoire holds about 170,000 clones, roughly nine tenths seen once, with about 3% in the top ten. The input for sequencing was peripheral blood, taken on day 0 of AZD1222 vaccination. All receptors come from an adult in good health. The CDR3 runs from the conserved cysteine through the conserved F or W. The order of the fields is CDR3 protein, V gene.

CDR3 protein: CASSLDRGGNQPQHF
V gene: TRBV6-5

CDR3 protein: CASGVGLAGRETQYF
V gene: TRBV5-1

CDR3 protein: CASSLEGAIQGTRDTQYF
V gene: TRBV5-6

CDR3 protein: CAWSALPRGLTHTF
V gene: TRBV30

CDR3 protein: CASSELRTGELFF
V gene: TRBV25-1

CDR3 protein: CASSIDRGLNQPQHF
V gene: TRBV19

CDR3 protein: CAWRAPGTGNTIYF
V gene: TRBV30

CDR3 protein: CASGFSGQKEKLFF
V gene: TRBV12-5

CDR3 protein: CAISDRGPNYGYTF
V gene: TRBV10-3

CDR3 protein: CASSDSHRGQPQHF
V gene: TRBV2

CDR3 protein: CASSKHTSDELFF
V gene: TRBV21-1

CDR3 protein: CASRGTGQGGNTIYF
V gene: TRBV3-1/TRBV3-2

CDR3 protein: CASSYGQGAYEQYF
V gene: TRBV3-1/TRBV3-2

CDR3 protein: CASTGKGLEQYF
V gene: TRBV3-1/TRBV3-2

CDR3 protein: CASSSGVSYEQYF
V gene: TRBV27

CDR3 protein: CASSDQWTGTASEQYF
V gene: TRBV6-4

CDR3 protein: CASSSGPPQGGYTF
V gene: TRBV28